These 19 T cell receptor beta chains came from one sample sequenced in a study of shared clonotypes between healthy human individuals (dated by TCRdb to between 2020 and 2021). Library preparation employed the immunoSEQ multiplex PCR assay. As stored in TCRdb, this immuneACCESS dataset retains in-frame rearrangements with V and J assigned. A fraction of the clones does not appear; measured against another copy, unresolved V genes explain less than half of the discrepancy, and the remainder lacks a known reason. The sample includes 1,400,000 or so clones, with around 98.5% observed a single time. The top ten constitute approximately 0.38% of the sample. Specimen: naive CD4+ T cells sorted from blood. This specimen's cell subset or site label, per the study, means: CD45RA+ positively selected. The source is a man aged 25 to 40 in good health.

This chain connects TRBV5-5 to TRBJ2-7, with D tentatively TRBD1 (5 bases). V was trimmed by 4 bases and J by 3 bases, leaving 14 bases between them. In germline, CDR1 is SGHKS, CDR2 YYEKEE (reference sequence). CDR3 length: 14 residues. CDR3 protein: CASSGFTGSYEQYF. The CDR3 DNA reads TGTGCCAGCAGCGGTTTTACAGGAAGCTACGAGCAGTACTTC.

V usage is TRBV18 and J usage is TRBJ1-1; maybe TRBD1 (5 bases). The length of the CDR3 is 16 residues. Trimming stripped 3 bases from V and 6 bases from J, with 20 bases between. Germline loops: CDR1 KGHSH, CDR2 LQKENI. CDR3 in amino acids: CASSPRQLLSGAEAFF. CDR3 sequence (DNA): TGTGCCAGCTCACCCCGACAGCTCCTCTCCGGCGCTGAAGCTTTCTTT.

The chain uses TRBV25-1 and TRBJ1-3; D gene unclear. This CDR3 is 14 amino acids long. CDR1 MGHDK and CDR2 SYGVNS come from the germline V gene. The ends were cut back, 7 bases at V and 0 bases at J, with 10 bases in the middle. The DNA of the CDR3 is TGTGCCAGCACGGACTCCTACTCTGGAAACACCATATATTTT. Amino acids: CASTDSYSGNTIYF.

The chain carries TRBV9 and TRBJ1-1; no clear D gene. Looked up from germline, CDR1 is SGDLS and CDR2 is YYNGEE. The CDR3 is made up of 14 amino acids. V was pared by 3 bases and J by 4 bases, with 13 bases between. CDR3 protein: CASSEGLSTTEAFF. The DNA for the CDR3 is TGTGCCAGCAGCGAAGGCTTATCTACCACTGAAGCTTTCTTT. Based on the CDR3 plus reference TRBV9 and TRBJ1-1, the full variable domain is DSGVTQTPKHLITATGQRVTLRCSPRSGDLSVYWYQQSLDQGLQFLIQYYNGEERAKGNILERFSAQQFPDLHSELNLSSLELGDSALYFCASSEGLSTTEAFFGQGTRLTVV.

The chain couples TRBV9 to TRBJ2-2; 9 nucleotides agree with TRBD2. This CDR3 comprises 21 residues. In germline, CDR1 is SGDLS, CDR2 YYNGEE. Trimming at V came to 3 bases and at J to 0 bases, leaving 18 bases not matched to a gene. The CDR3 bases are TGTGCCAGCAGCGCCAGGGGTCTTCGCGGGAGGGATGCCCCGAACACCGGGGAGCTGTTTTTT. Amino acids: CASSARGLRGRDAPNTGELFF.

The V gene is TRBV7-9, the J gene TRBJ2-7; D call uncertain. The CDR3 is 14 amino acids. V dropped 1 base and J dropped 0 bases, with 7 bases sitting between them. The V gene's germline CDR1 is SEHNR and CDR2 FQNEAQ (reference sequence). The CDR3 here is CASSLEGPSYEQYF. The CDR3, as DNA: TGTGCCAGCAGCTTAGAAGGACCCTCCTACGAGCAGTACTTC.

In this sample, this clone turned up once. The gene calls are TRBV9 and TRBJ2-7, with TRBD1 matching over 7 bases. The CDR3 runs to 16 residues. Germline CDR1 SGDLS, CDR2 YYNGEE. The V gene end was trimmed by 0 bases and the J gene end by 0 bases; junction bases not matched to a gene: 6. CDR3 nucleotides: TGTGCCAGCAGCGTAGCGGGACAGCCTAACTCCTACGAGCAGTACTTC. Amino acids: CASSVAGQPNSYEQYF.

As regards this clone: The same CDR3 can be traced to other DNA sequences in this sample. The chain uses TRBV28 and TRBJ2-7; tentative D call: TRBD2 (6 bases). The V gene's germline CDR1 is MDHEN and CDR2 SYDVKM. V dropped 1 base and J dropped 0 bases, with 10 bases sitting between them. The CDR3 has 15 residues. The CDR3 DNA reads TGTGCCAGCAGTTTATTGGGGGGTCTCTCCTACGAGCAGTACTTC. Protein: CASSLLGGLSYEQYF.

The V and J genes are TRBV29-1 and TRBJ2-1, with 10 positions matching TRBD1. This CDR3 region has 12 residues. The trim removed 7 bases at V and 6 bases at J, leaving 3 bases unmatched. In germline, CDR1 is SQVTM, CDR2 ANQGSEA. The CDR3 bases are TGCAGCGCCCGGGACAGGGGCAATGAGCAGTTCTTC. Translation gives CSARDRGNEQFF.

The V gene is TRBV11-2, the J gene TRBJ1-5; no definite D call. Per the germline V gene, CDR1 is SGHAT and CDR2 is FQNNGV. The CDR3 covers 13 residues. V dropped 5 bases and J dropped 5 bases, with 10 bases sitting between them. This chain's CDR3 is CASSIRADQPQHF. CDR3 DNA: TGTGCCAGCAGCATCCGGGCCGATCAGCCCCAGCATTTT.

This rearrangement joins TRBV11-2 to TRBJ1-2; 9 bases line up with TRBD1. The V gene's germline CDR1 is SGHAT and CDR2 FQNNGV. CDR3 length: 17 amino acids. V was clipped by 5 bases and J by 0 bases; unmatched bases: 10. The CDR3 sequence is CASSPRTGDRSNYGYTF. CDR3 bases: TGTGCCAGCAGCCCACGGACAGGGGACAGATCTAACTATGGCTACACCTTC.

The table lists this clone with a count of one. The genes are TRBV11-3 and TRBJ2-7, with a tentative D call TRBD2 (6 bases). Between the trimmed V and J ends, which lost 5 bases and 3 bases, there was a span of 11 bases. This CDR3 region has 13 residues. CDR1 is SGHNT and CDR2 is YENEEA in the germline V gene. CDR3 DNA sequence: TGTGCCAGCAGCCCCCCCGGGGGCTACGAGCAGTACTTC. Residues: CASSPPGGYEQYF.

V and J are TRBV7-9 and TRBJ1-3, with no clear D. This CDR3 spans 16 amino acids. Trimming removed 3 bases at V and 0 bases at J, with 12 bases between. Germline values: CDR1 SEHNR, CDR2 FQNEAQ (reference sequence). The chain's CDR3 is CASSFVGSGSGNTIYF. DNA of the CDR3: TGTGCCAGCAGCTTCGTGGGGTCTGGCTCTGGAAACACCATATATTTT.

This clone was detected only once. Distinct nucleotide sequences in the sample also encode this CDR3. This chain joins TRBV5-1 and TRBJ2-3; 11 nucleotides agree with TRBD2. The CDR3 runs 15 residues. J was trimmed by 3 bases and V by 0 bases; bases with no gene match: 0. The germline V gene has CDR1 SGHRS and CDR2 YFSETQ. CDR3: CASSLASGRTDTQYF. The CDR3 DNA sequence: TGCGCCAGCAGCTTGGCTAGCGGGAGGACAGATACGCAGTATTTT.

The CDR3 region is CASSPTARQGTYEQYF. DNA of the CDR3: TGCGCCAGCAGCCCCACCGCCCGACAGGGTACGTACGAGCAGTACTTC. The rearrangement uses TRBV4-1 and TRBJ2-7, with TRBD1 matching over 7 bases. V lost 4 bases, J lost 4 bases, and 13 bases stayed unmatched. Germline loops: CDR1 MGHRA, CDR2 YSYEKL. This CDR3 comprises 16 residues.

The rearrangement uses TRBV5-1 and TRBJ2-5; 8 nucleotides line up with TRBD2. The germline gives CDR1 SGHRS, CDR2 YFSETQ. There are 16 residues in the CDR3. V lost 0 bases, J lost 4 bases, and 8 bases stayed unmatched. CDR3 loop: CASSLAGTSLGETQYF. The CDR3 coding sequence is TGCGCCAGCAGCTTGGCCGGGACTAGTCTCGGAGAGACCCAGTACTTC. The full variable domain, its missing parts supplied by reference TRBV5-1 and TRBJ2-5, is KAGVTQTPRYLIKTRGQQVTLSCSPISGHRSVSWYQQTPGQGLQFLFEYFSETQRNKGNFPGRFSGRQFSNSRSEMNVSTLELGDSALYLCASSLAGTSLGETQYFGPGTRLLVL.

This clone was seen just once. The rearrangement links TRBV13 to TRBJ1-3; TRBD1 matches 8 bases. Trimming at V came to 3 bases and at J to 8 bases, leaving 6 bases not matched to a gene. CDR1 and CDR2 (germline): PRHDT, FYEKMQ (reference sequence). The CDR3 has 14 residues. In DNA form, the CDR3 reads TGTGCCAGCAGCTTCCCGGGGACAGGAGACACCATATATTTT. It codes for CASSFPGTGDTIYF.

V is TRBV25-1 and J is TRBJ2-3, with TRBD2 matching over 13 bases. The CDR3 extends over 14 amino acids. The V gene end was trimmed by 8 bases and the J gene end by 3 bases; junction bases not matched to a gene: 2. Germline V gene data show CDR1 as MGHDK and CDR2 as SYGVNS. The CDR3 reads CASSTSGRTDTQYF. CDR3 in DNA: TGTGCCAGCTCGACTAGCGGGAGGACAGATACGCAGTATTTT.

The CDR3 DNA is TGCGCCAGCAGCCTAACCGGGGCCGAAGCTTTCTTT. Protein: CASSLTGAEAFF. This chain links TRBV4-3 with TRBJ1-1; D possibly corresponds to TRBD1 (5 bases). The CDR3 extends over 12 amino acids. Germline V gives CDR1 LGHNA, CDR2 YSLEER. V was cut by 4 bases and J by 8 bases, with 11 bases left in between.